This T cell receptor beta chain derives from a study of blood T cell repertoires in COVID-19. Whole-study context: The United States, Italy and Spain provided the acute and convalescent COVID-19 samples.

V shed 6 bases and J shed 5 bases, with 4 bases lying between them. The CDR3 totals 10 residues. From germline, CDR1 is MNHEY and CDR2 SVGAGI. In the authors' methods: Nucleated cell counts were estimated from reference gene primer amplification. TCRdb's copy holds only in-frame clones and misses some; the assay was immunoSEQ multiplex PCR. From that table come the V and J calls and clone size; the DNA was used to work out D and trimming. In the table there are 57,000 or so clones, roughly 90% of which are singletons. This TCR derives from a woman between 45 and 65 years old with active or convalescent COVID-19. This sequence joins TRBV6-5 and TRBJ1-1; D unresolved. Sequenced sample: peripheral blood. CDR3 in amino acids: CASSRTEAFF. CDR3 DNA sequence: TGTGCCAGCAGCCGGACTGAAGCTTTCTTT.